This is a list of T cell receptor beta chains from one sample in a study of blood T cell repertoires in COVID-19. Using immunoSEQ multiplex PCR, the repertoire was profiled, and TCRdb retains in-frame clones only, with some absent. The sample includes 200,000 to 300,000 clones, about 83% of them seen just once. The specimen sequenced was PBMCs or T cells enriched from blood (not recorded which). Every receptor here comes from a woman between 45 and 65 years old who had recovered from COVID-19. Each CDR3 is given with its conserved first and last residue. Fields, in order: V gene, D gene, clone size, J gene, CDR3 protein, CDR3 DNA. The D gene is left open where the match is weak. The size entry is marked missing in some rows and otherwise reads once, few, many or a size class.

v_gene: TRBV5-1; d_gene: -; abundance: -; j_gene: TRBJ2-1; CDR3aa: CASAAGQINEQFF; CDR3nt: TGCGCCAGCGCCGCGGGACAGATCAATGAGCAGTTCTTC
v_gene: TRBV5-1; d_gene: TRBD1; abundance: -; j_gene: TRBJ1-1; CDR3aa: CASSPGTAMNTEAFF; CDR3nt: TGCGCCAGCAGTCCTGGGACAGCTATGAACACTGAAGCTTTCTTT
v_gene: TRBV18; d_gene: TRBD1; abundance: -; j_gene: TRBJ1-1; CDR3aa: CASSPLGQGGFMNTEAFF; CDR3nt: TGTGCCAGCTCACCTTTAGGACAGGGTGGGTTTATGAACACTGAAGCTTTCTTT
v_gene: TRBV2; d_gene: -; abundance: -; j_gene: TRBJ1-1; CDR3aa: CASGRVENTEAFF; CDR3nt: TGTGCCAGCGGGCGGGTAGAAAACACTGAAGCTTTCTTT
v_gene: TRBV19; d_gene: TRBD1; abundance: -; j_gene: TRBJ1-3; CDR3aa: CASSTTGGSGNTIYF; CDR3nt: TGTGCCAGTAGCACGACAGGGGGCTCTGGAAACACCATATATTTT
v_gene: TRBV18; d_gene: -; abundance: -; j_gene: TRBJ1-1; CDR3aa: CASSPRRPGVNTEAFF; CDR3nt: TGTGCCAGCTCACCACGCCGGCCGGGGGTGAACACTGAAGCTTTCTTT
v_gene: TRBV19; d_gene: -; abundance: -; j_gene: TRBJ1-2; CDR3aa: CASTSTVTLANYGYTF; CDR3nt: TGTGCCAGTACTTCGACTGTTACTCTAGCTAACTATGGCTACACCTTC
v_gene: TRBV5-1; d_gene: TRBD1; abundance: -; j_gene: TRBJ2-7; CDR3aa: CASSLIGQGKLWYEQYF; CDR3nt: TGCGCCAGCAGCTTGATTGGACAGGGAAAGCTTTGGTACGAGCAGTACTTC
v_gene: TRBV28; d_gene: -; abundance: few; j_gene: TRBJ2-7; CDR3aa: CASRGAGVPYEQYF; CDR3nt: TGTGCCTCGAGGGGGGCGGGAGTGCCCTACGAGCAGTACTTC
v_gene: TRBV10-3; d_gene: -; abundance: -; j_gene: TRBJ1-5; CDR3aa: CAISAGLSQPQHF; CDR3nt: TGTGCCATCAGTGCAGGGCTTTCTCAGCCCCAGCATTTT
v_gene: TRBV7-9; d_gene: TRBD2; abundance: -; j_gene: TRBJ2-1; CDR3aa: CASSLVAGGNEQFF; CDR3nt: TGTGCCAGCAGCTTAGTTGCGGGAGGGAATGAGCAGTTCTTC
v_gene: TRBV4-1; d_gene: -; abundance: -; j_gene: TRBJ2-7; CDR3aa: CASSQGTIYEQYF; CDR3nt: TGCGCCAGCAGCCAGGGGACAATCTACGAGCAGTACTTC
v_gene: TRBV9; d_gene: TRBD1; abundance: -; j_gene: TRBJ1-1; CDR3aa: CASSVVGDREGAFF; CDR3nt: TGTGCCAGCAGCGTAGTGGGGGACAGGGAGGGAGCTTTCTTT
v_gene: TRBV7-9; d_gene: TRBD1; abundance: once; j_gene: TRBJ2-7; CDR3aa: CASSPTGTGVYEQYF; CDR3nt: TGTGCCAGCAGCCCAACCGGGACAGGGGTTTACGAGCAGTACTTC
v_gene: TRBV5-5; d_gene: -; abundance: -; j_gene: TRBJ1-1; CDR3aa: CASIRTGGNTEAFF; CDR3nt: TGTGCCAGCATCAGGACCGGGGGGAACACTGAAGCTTTCTTT
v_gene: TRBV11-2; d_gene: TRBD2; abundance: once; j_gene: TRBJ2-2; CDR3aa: CASSFRVSAGATGELFF; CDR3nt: TGTGCCAGCAGCTTCAGGGTCTCAGCGGGAGCCACCGGGGAGCTGTTTTTT
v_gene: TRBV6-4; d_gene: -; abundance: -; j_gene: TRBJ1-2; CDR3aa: CASSLTAGNYGYTF; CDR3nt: TGTGCCAGCAGTTTAACGGCGGGCAACTATGGCTACACCTTC
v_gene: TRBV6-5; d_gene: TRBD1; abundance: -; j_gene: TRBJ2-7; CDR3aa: CATSTGGRSYEQYF; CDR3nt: TGTGCCACCAGCACAGGGGGGAGATCCTACGAGCAGTACTTC
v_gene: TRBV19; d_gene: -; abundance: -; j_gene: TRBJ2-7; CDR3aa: CASSIGNRVNEQYF; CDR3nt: TGTGCCAGTAGTATCGGAAACAGGGTGAACGAGCAGTACTTC
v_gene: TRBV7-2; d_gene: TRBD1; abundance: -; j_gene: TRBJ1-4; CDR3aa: CASSLGIRTGKEKLFF; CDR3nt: TGTGCCAGCAGCTTAGGAATCCGGACAGGGAAGGAAAAACTGTTTTTT
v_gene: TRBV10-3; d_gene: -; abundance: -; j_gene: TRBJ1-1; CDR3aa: CAISEWSVTTEAFF; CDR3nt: TGTGCCATCAGTGAGTGGTCGGTTACCACTGAAGCTTTCTTT
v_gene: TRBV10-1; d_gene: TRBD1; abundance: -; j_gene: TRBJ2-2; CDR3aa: CASRGQINTGELFF; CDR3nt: TGCGCCAGCAGGGGACAGATAAACACCGGGGAGCTGTTTTTT
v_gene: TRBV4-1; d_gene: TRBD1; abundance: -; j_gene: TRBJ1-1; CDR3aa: CASSRSQGAEAFF; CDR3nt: TGCGCCAGCAGCCGCTCACAGGGGGCTGAAGCTTTCTTT
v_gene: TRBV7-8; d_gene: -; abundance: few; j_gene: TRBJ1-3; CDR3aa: CASSLTGRDGGNTIYF; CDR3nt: TGTGCCAGCAGCTTAACGGGGCGGGACGGTGGAAACACCATATATTTT
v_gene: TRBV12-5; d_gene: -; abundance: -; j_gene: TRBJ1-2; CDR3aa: CASGFIGGGYTF; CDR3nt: TGTGCTAGTGGTTTTATAGGGGGAGGCTACACCTTC
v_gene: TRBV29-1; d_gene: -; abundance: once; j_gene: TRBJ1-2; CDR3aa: CSVRIRGRDGYTF; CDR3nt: TGCAGCGTTCGAATCAGGGGACGGGATGGCTACACCTTC
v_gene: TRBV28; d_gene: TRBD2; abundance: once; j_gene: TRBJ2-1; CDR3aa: CASTKPGLAYNEQFF; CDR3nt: TGTGCCAGCACCAAACCGGGACTAGCTTACAATGAGCAGTTCTTC
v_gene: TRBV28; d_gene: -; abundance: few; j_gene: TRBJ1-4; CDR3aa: CASTWGGNEKLFF; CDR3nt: TGTGCCAGCACCTGGGGAGGGAATGAAAAACTGTTTTTT
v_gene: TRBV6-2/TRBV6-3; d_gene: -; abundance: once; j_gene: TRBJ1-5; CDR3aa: CASSYSPGLYQPQHF; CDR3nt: TGTGCCAGCAGTTACTCCCCAGGGCTATATCAGCCCCAGCATTTT
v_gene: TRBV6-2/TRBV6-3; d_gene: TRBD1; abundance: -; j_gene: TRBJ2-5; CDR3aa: CASSRPGTGQETQYF; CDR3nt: TGTGCCAGCAGTCGGCCCGGGACAGGGCAAGAGACCCAGTACTTC
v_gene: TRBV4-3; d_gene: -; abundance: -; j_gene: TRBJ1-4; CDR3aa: CASSRQRHPTDEKLFF; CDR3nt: TGCGCCAGCAGCCGACAAAGACACCCTACGGATGAAAAACTGTTTTTT
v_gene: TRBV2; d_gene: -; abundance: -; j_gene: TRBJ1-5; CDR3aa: CASRQGSNQPQHF; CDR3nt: TGTGCCAGCAGACAGGGAAGCAATCAGCCCCAGCATTTT
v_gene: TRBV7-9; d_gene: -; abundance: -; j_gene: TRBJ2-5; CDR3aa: CASSPQGPRETQYF; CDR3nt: TGTGCCAGCAGTCCACAGGGACCCAGGGAGACCCAGTACTTC
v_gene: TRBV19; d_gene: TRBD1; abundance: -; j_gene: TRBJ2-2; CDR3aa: CASMRTGGTRELFF; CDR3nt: TGTGCCAGTATGCGGACAGGGGGTACGCGGGAGCTGTTTTTT
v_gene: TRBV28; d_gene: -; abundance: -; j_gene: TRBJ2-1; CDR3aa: CASSLTGRYNEQFF; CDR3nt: TGTGCCAGCAGTTTGACAGGAAGGTACAATGAGCAGTTCTTC
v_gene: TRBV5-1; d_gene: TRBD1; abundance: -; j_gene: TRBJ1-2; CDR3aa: CASSGQGADYGYTF; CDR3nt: TGCGCCAGCAGCGGTCAGGGGGCGGACTATGGCTACACCTTC
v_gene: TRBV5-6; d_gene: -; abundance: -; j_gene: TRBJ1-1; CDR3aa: CASSWGGKAFF; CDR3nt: TGTGCCAGCAGTTGGGGGGGAAAAGCTTTCTTT
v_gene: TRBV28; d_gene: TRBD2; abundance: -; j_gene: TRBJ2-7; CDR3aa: CASSLFPRRTRSYEQYF; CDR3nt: TGTGCCAGCAGTTTATTTCCCCGGCGGACTAGATCCTACGAGCAGTACTTC
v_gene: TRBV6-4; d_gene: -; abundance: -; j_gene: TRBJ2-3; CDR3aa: CASSQGSTDTQYF; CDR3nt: TGTGCCAGCTCACAGGGTAGCACAGATACGCAGTATTTT
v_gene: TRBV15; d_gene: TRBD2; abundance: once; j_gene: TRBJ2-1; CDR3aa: CATSRAFGTSGSRNEQFF; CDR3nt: TGTGCCACCAGCAGAGCCTTTGGGACTAGCGGGAGTCGGAATGAGCAGTTCTTC
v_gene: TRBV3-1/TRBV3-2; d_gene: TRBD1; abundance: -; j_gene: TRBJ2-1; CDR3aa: CASSQDKRQGEYNEQFF; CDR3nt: TGTGCCAGCAGCCAAGATAAGAGACAGGGTGAATACAATGAGCAGTTCTTC
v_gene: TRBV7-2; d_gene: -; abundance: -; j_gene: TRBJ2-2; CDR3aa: CASSFGASASTGELFF; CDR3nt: TGTGCCAGCAGCTTTGGAGCTAGCGCTAGTACCGGGGAGCTGTTTTTT
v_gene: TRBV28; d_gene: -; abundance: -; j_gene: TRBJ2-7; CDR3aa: CASSSSGSGSYEQYF; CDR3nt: TGTGCCAGCAGTTCAAGTGGGTCGGGTTCCTACGAGCAGTACTTC
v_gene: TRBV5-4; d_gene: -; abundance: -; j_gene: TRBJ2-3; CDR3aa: CASSSLGLSTDTQYF; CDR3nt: TGTGCCAGCAGCTCCCTTGGACTCTCCACAGATACGCAGTATTTT
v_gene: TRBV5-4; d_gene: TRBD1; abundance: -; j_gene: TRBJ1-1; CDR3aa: CASSPGQGFFTEAFF; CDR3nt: TGTGCCAGCAGCCCGGGACAGGGGTTTTTCACTGAAGCTTTCTTT
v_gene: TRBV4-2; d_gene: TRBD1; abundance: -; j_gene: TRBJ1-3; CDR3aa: CASRDRASGNTIYF; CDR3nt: TGTGCCTCCCGGGACAGGGCTTCTGGAAACACCATATATTTT
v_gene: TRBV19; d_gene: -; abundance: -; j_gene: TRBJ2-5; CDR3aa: CASSMMTASQETQYF; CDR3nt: TGTGCCAGTAGTATGATGACAGCTTCGCAAGAGACCCAGTACTTC
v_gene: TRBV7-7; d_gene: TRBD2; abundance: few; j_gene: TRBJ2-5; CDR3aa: CASSLTSGRQTQYF; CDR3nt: TGTGCTAGCAGCTTAACTAGCGGGAGACAGACCCAGTACTTC
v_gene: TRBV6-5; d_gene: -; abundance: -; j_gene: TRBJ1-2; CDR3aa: CASSSDFGSVYGYTF; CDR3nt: TGTGCCAGCAGCTCGGACTTCGGGAGTGTCTATGGCTACACCTTC
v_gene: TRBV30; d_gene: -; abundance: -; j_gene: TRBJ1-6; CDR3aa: CAWSVIGGGSPLHF; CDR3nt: TGTGCCTGGAGTGTTATAGGGGGTGGATCACCCCTCCACTTT
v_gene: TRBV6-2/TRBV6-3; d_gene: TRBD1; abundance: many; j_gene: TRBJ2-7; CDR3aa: CASSQTGGLYEQYF; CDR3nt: TGTGCCAGCAGCCAAACAGGGGGCCTCTACGAGCAGTACTTC
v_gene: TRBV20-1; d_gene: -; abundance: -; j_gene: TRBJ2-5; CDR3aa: CSASDPGLTPKETQYF; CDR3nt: TGCAGTGCTAGTGACCCCGGACTAACTCCGAAAGAGACCCAGTACTTC
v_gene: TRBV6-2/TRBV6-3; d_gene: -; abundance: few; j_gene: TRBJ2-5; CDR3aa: CASSYFWTFQETQYF; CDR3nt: TGTGCCAGCAGTTACTTTTGGACATTCCAAGAGACCCAGTACTTC
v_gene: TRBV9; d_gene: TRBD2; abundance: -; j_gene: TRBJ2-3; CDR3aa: CASSVGGGSGPDTQYF; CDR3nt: TGTGCCAGCAGCGTCGGAGGCGGGAGTGGTCCAGATACGCAGTATTTT
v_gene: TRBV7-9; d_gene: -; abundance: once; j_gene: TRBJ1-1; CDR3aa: CASTIRGGDTEAFF; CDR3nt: TGTGCCAGCACCATTCGGGGGGGCGATACTGAAGCTTTCTTT
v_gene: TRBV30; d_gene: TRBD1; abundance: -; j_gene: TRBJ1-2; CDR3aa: CAWKGAGYGYTF; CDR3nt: TGTGCCTGGAAGGGGGCTGGCTATGGCTACACCTTC
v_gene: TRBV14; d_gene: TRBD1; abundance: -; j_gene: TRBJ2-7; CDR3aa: CASSQARPGRGRPTLEGEQYF; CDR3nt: TGTGCCAGCAGCCAAGCCCGGCCGGGCAGGGGGAGACCCACCCTCGAGGGCGAGCAGTACTTC